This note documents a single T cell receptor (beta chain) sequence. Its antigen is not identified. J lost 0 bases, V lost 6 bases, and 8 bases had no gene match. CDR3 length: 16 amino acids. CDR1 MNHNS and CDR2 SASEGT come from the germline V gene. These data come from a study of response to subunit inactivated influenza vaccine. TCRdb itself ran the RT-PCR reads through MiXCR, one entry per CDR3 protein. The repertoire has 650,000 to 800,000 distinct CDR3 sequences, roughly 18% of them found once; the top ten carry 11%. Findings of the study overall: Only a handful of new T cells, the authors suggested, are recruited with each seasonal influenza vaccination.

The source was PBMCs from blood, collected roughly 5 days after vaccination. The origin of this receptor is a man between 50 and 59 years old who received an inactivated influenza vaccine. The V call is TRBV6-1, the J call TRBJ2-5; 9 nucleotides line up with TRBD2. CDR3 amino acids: CASRTVLAGYQETQYF. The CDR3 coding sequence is TGTGCCAGCAGAACCGTGCTAGCGGGGTACCAAGAGACCCAGTACTTC.